This T cell receptor beta chain comes out of a study of blood T cell repertoires in COVID-19. Study summary: The United States, Italy and Spain provided the acute and convalescent COVID-19 samples. PBMCs, B-cell-depleted T cells, or T cells were the source of the cDNA or gDNA that made up the material.

The CDR3 spans 14 residues. Germline V gene data show CDR1 as MDHEN and CDR2 as SYDVKM. V was pared by 4 bases and J by 4 bases, with 4 bases of the junction left unmatched. In the original processing: Counts of nucleated cells, estimated from reference gene primer amplification, were obtained. Assay: immunoSEQ multiplex PCR; the TCRdb copy retains only in-frame clones and omits some. That table is the source of V, J and clone size, and D and trimming were worked out from the DNA. The table has 100,000 to 150,000 clones, roughly 90% seen once; the top ten hold more than 2%. Material for sequencing was peripheral blood. This TCR derives from a man in his 70s with active COVID-19. This chain uses TRBV28 with TRBJ2-7, with 10 bases lining up with TRBD1. DNA of the CDR3: TGTGCCAGCAGTTCCGGGACAGGGGAATACGAGCAGTACTTC. Translation: CASSSGTGEYEQYF. Using reference TRBV28 and TRBJ2-7 for the parts outside the CDR3, the full variable domain is DVKVTQSSRYLVKRTGEKVFLECVQDMDHENMFWYRQDPGLGLRLIYFSYDVKMKEKGDIPEGYSVSREKKERFSLILESASTNQTSMYLCASSSGTGEYEQYFGPGTRLTVT.